Here is one TCR beta chain with its context. This sample is drawn from a study of T cell responses to AZD1222 COVID-19 vaccine. Measured with immunoSEQ multiplex PCR; TCRdb has only the in-frame clones, and not every one. This sample has about 130,000 clones, with around 90% found just once. Source: peripheral blood, taken on day 0 of AZD1222 vaccination. The receptor comes from an adult in good health.

The CDR3 DNA is TGTGCCAGCAGCTTCCGATCTGCGGGGGGGCCCTACAATGAGCAGTTCTTC. Residues: CASSFRSAGGPYNEQFF. The V call is TRBV7-8, the J call TRBJ2-1, with TRBD2 matching 9 bases. V shed 3 bases and J 2 bases; nucleotides not matched to a gene: 8. In germline, CDR1 is SGHVS, CDR2 FQNEAQ. CDR3 length: 17 amino acids.